The 3 T cell receptor beta chains in this list originate from one sample, sequenced in a study of tumor-infiltrating lymphocytes in primary liver carcinoma. Between roughly 17 and 30 mg of unsorted bulk tissue served as the source from which RNA and DNA were co-extracted. The template, roughly 0.45 ug total RNA, yielded TCR beta cDNA made with a constant-region primer. Each TCR beta library was derived from three nested multiplex PCR rounds that employed slightly modified ARM-PCR. Each of the first two PCR rounds ran approximately 10 cycles with TRBV1-TRBV30 forward and C-beta reverse primers. In TCRdb, the multiplex PCR reads were re-called with MiXCR into one record per CDR3 protein. The data show roughly 22,000 distinct CDR3 sequences, around 81% seen once. The sequencing input was liver tumor tissue from sampling region 2. The subset here: tumor region T2, inferior pole. The source is a woman in her 30s with primary liver carcinoma and hepatitis B virus infection.

This clonotype was detected many times. Germline is not matched at one junction end, which may reflect a read error. The rearrangement uses TRBV11-2 and TRBJ2-5; TRBD2 matches at 8 bases. Germline CDR1 is SGHAT and CDR2 is FQNNGV. This CDR3 is built from 16 residues. DNA for the CDR3: TGTGCCAGCAGCCAAATTCCTGGCGGGGGGAAAGAGACCCAATACTTC. The encoded protein is CASSQIPGGGKETQYF.

Only one count was recorded for this clonotype. The conserved phenylalanine or tryptophan is not found at the CDR3 terminus, so this likely reflects a read error. The chain couples TRBV4-3 to TRBJ2-7, with 8 bases identical to TRBD1. Trimming cost V 0 bases and J 10 bases; bases outside gene matches: 11. Germline V gene sequence: CDR1 LGHNA, CDR2 YSLEER. The CDR3 consists of 15 residues. CDR3 sequence: CASSQDRWTGREQYL. In nucleotides, the CDR3 is TGCGCCAGCAGCCAAGATCGATGGACAGGGCGAGAACAGTACCTC.

With regard to this clonotype: Lacking the conserved final phenylalanine or tryptophan, this CDR3 likely reflects a read error. V is TRBV28 and J is TRBJ2-7, with a weak D call TRBD2 (6 bases). Trimming left V 7 bases short and J 3 bases short, with 22 bases between. The CDR3 sequence is 16 residues long. Germline loops: CDR1 MDHEN, CDR2 SYDVKM. CDR3 nucleotide sequence: TGTGCCAGCAATTCAAAGCCTTGCGGGGTATACTACGAGCAGTACTTA. As protein: CASNSKPCGVYYEQYL.